Following are 10 T cell receptor beta chains from one sample sequenced in a study of blood T cell repertoires in COVID-19. The table came from immunoSEQ multiplex PCR; TCRdb's copy has only in-frame clones and leaves some out. This table holds 650,000 to 800,000 clones, more than 80% found once. The specimen sequenced was peripheral blood. The receptors derive from a woman under 30 with acute or convalescent COVID-19.

V usage is TRBV28 and J usage is TRBJ1-2; 9 positions agree with TRBD1. Per germline, CDR1 MDHEN and CDR2 SYDVKM. V lost 3 bases, J lost 8 bases, and 4 bases stayed unmatched. The CDR3 has 13 amino acids. CDR3 amino acids: CASSFGTGIGYTF. Here the CDR3 DNA reads TGTGCCAGCAGTTTTGGGACAGGGATCGGCTACACCTTC.

The gene calls are TRBV7-9 and TRBJ1-2; possible D gene TRBD1, 5 bases. The CDR3 is 15 residues long. Germline CDR1 and CDR2: SEHNR and FQNEAQ (reference sequence). V shed 6 bases and J shed 5 bases, with 19 bases lying between them. The CDR3 bases are TGTGCCAGCAGATTCGTCGGGGGTGAGCGGTATGGCTACACCTTC. This gives the protein CASRFVGGERYGYTF.

This clone was seen only once. The CDR3 protein is CATSRDRDRGSYEQYF. The CDR3 DNA is TGTGCCACCAGCAGAGATCGGGACAGGGGCTCCTACGAGCAGTACTTC. The rearrangement links TRBV15 to TRBJ2-7, with 10 bases matching TRBD1. After removal of 0 bases from V and 0 bases from J, the junction contained 2 bases not matched to a gene. This CDR3 region has 16 residues. CDR1 LNHNV and CDR2 YYDKDF come from the germline V gene (reference sequence).

The chain couples TRBV9 to TRBJ2-7; D unresolved. The germline V gene has CDR1 SGDLS and CDR2 YYNGEE. The ends were cut back, 0 bases at V and 2 bases at J, with 9 bases in the middle. The length of the CDR3 is 14 residues. CDR3 loop: CASSVVGSTYEQYF. Written as DNA, the CDR3 is TGTGCCAGCAGCGTAGTGGGCTCTACCTACGAGCAGTACTTC.

The sample holds one count of this clone. The V and J genes are TRBV30 and TRBJ1-1; D gene ambiguous. This CDR3 has 11 residues. The germline CDR1 and CDR2 sequences are GTSNPN and SVGIG (reference sequence). V shed 8 bases and J shed 0 bases, with 7 bases lying between them. CDR3: CARGVNTEAFF. CDR3 nucleotide sequence: TGTGCCCGCGGGGTGAACACTGAAGCTTTCTTT.

With respect to this clone: Within the sample, other DNA sequences also encode this same CDR3. This CDR3 reads CASSLGRSTDTQYF. CDR3 sequence (DNA): TGCGCCAGCAGCTTGGGCAGAAGCACAGATACGCAGTATTTT. V usage is TRBV5-1 and J usage is TRBJ2-3; no firm D call. Germline CDR1 is SGHRS and CDR2 is YFSETQ. V gave up 0 bases and J gave up 0 bases, with 5 bases separating them. The CDR3 totals 14 residues.

The J gene is TRBJ1-1, the V gene TRBV6-5; weak D call: TRBD1 (5 bases). This CDR3 contains 14 residues. Germline lookup yields CDR1 MNHEY and CDR2 SVGAGI. Trimming removed 7 bases at V and 0 bases at J, with 12 bases between. In DNA form, the CDR3 reads TGTGCCAGCAACGACAGAACTCTGAACACTGAAGCTTTCTTT. Translated: CASNDRTLNTEAFF.

The V call is TRBV2, the J call TRBJ2-7; possibly TRBD2 for D (5 bases). Trimming left V 6 bases short and J 1 base short, with 7 bases between. CDR3 size: 12 residues. From germline, CDR1 is SNHLY and CDR2 FYNNEI. CDR3 sequence reads: CASRRDSYEQYF. The DNA of the CDR3 is TGTGCCAGCAGGAGGGATTCCTACGAGCAGTACTTC.

The rearrangement uses TRBV24-1 and TRBJ1-1, with TRBD1 as a possible D gene (6 bases). The CDR3 totals 12 residues. With 3 bases removed from V and 11 bases from J, the gap between germline ends came to 12 bases. Germline V CDR1 and CDR2: KGHDR, SFDVKD. The CDR3 region is CATSDLGGPAFF. The DNA of the CDR3 is TGTGCCACCAGTGATCTAGGGGGACCGGCTTTCTTT.

CDR3 in amino acids: CASSHNRDAEAFF. CDR3 DNA sequence: TGTGCCAGCAGCCATAACAGGGACGCTGAAGCTTTCTTT. The chain recombines TRBV7-6 with TRBJ1-1; the D gene is possibly TRBD1 (6 bases). Germline CDR1 SGHVS, CDR2 FNYEAQ. The V gene lost 5 bases and the J gene lost 6 bases, with 13 bases spanning the gap. CDR3 size: 13 residues.